The 27 T cell receptor beta chains below were found in one sample sequenced in a study of early T cells in non-severe SARS-CoV-2 infection. TCRdb re-called the 5' RACE reads with MiXCR, one entry per CDR3 protein. The sample records approximately 71,000 distinct CDR3 sequences, around 9.9% being singletons. The sample taken for sequencing was whole blood. All receptors come from an adult who was a healthcare worker with PCR-confirmed SARS-CoV-2 infection or an uninfected control (not recorded which).

The J gene is TRBJ2-1, the V gene TRBV29-1; possibly TRBD1 for D (5 bases). V was shortened by 4 bases and J by 11 bases, with 9 bases between the two germline ends. The CDR3 contains 10 residues. Germline assignment: CDR1 SQVTM and CDR2 ANQGSEA. CDR3 residues: CSVAGNQQFF. Here the CDR3 DNA reads TGCAGCGTTGCAGGGAATCAGCAGTTCTTC.

This chain joins TRBV30 and TRBJ2-1, with D hard to call. This CDR3 is 14 amino acids long. Trimming stripped 5 bases from V and 3 bases from J, with 14 bases between. Per the germline V gene, CDR1 is GTSNPN and CDR2 is SVGIG (reference sequence). The CDR3, as DNA: TGTGCCTGGCTATCATTGGGGTACTACAATGAGCAGTTCTTC. The encoded protein is CAWLSLGYYNEQFF. Based on the CDR3 plus reference TRBV30 and TRBJ2-1, the full variable domain is SQTIHQWPATLVQPVGSPLSLECTVEGTSNPNLYWYRQAAGRGLQLLFYSVGIGQISSEVPQNLSASRPQDRQFILSSKKLLLSDSGFYLCAWLSLGYYNEQFFGPGTRLTVL.

This sequence joins TRBV6-5 and TRBJ2-1; tentatively, D is TRBD2 (6 bases). Germline V gives CDR1 MNHEY, CDR2 SVGAGI. The CDR3 spans 15 residues. With 5 bases removed from V and 4 bases from J, the gap between germline ends came to 15 bases. In DNA form, the CDR3 reads TGTGCCAGCAGTAAAGAAGCGGGTGGATACAATGAGCAGTTCTTC. Translated: CASSKEAGGYNEQFF.

This clonotype showed up just once. The V call is TRBV10-3, the J call TRBJ2-7; TRBD2 agrees at 11 bases. Germline CDR1 is ENHRY and CDR2 is SYGVKD. Unmatched junction bases numbered 3, after V lost 2 bases and J lost 0 bases. The CDR3 is made up of 16 amino acids. CDR3 sequence: CAISEVAGGPSYEQYF. DNA for the CDR3: TGTGCCATCAGTGAGGTAGCGGGAGGGCCCTCCTACGAGCAGTACTTC.

There are a few counts of this clonotype. The chain combines TRBV7-9 with TRBJ1-2; D remains ambiguous. Germline CDR1 SEHNR, CDR2 FQNEAQ (reference sequence). Trimming left V 7 bases short and J 4 bases short, with 4 bases between. This CDR3 is built from 10 residues. Here the CDR3 DNA reads TGTGCCAGCACCCCCTATGGCTACACCTTC. This encodes CASTPYGYTF.

The V call is TRBV5-1, the J call TRBJ1-3, with a possible D match to TRBD1 (5 bases). CDR3 length: 16 residues. Trimming took 2 bases from V and 5 from J, leaving 17 bases between them. CDR1 is SGHRS and CDR2 is YFSETQ in the germline V gene. CDR3 in amino acids: CASSFSSSSGRNTIYF. Written as DNA, the CDR3 is TGCGCCAGCAGCTTCTCATCTTCCTCAGGGCGAAACACCATATATTTT.

This clonotype was found a few times. The chain combines TRBV29-1 with TRBJ1-1; no clear D. The CDR3 consists of 15 residues. In germline, CDR1 is SQVTM, CDR2 ANQGSEA. The V end was cut by 2 bases, the J end by 1 base, with 14 bases between. This chain's CDR3 is CSVELYAGGNTEAFF. The CDR3 nucleotides are TGCAGCGTTGAACTTTACGCCGGAGGGAACACTGAAGCTTTCTTT.

This clonotype was detected many times. The chain joins TRBV2 to TRBJ2-1; TRBD2 matches 10 bases. The CDR3 has 16 residues. With 6 bases clipped from V and 3 bases from J, the junction kept 8 bases outside the gene matches. Germline loops: CDR1 SNHLY, CDR2 FYNNEI. The CDR3 bases are TGTGCCAGCAGAACCATAACTAGCGGGAACTACAATGAGCAGTTCTTC. Its protein product is CASRTITSGNYNEQFF.

This clonotype was counted a few times. The chain combines TRBV10-3 with TRBJ2-7, with 9 positions matching TRBD1. The germline V gene has CDR1 ENHRY and CDR2 SYGVKD. The CDR3 is 13 amino acids. J gave up 5 bases and V 7 bases, and 6 bases lay outside the gene matches. The CDR3 here is CAIKGQGSDEQYF. The DNA for the CDR3 is TGTGCCATCAAGGGACAGGGATCTGACGAGCAGTACTTC.

At least ten counts were recorded for this clonotype. The gene calls are TRBV29-1 and TRBJ2-3; D is unresolved. The CDR3 is 13 residues long. Germline V gives CDR1 SQVTM, CDR2 ANQGSEA. V shed 1 base and J shed 2 bases, with 7 bases lying between them. CDR3 region: CSVEGLYTDTQYF. CDR3 sequence (DNA): TGCAGCGTTGAAGGGCTTTACACAGATACGCAGTATTTT.

In DNA form, the CDR3 reads TGCGCCAGCAGCTTGCTGGGACAGGGGACCACAGATACGCAGTATTTT. Encoded protein: CASSLLGQGTTDTQYF. J is TRBJ2-3 and V is TRBV5-1, with 10 bases matching TRBD1. V dropped 1 base and J dropped 2; count of bases not matched to a gene: 4. The CDR3 extends over 16 amino acids. Germline V gene sequence: CDR1 SGHRS, CDR2 YFSETQ.

This clonotype was counted a few times. V gene TRBV27 combines with J gene TRBJ2-6; no firm D call. The ends were cut back, 5 bases at V and 0 bases at J, with 17 bases in the middle. This CDR3 comprises 18 residues. In germline, CDR1 is MNHEY, CDR2 SMNVEV (reference sequence). This CDR3 is CASSLGSLLHSGANVLTF. The DNA of the CDR3 is TGTGCCAGCAGTCTAGGGTCCCTACTCCACTCTGGGGCCAACGTCCTGACTTTC.

The chain has TRBV7-2 and TRBJ2-7; 11 bases align to TRBD2. The CDR3 runs to 14 residues. Germline values: CDR1 SGHTA, CDR2 FQGNSA. The junction had 2 bases not matched to a gene; V was cut back by 4 bases and J by 3 bases. The CDR3 region has the DNA TGTGCCAGCAGCTCACTAGCGGGGGTCTACGAGCAGTACTTC. Its translation: CASSSLAGVYEQYF.

The chain recombines TRBV20-1 with TRBJ2-5; D tentatively fits TRBD1 or TRBD2 (7 bases each). The CDR3 consists of 14 residues. Trimming took 3 bases from V and 4 from J, leaving 15 bases between them. CDR1 is DFQATT, CDR2 SNEGSKA, per germline (reference sequence). CDR3 nucleotide sequence: TGCAGTGCTAGCACAGGGAGGGGGCGAGAGACCCAGTACTTC. It specifies CSASTGRGRETQYF.

The table lists this clonotype with many counts. This sequence joins TRBV7-3 and TRBJ2-2; no firm D call. The length of the CDR3 is 14 residues. Germline V gene data show CDR1 as SGHTA and CDR2 as FQGTGA. V lost 5 bases and J lost 1, with 8 bases in between. The CDR3 region is CASSPSENTGELFF. CDR3 DNA: TGTGCCAGCAGCCCTAGTGAGAACACCGGGGAGCTGTTTTTT.

The gene calls are TRBV6-2 or TRBV6-3 and TRBJ1-1; no clear D. CDR1 is MNHEY and CDR2 is SVGEGT in the germline V gene. The V and J ends lost 4 bases and 5 bases respectively, with 8 bases between them. This CDR3 has 12 residues. CDR3 protein: CASSWAWTEAFF. CDR3 nucleotides: TGTGCCAGCAGTTGGGCGTGGACTGAAGCTTTCTTT.

There are many counts of this clonotype. The chain's CDR3 is CASSQYGNTEAFF. CDR3 coding DNA: TGTGCCAGCAGCCAGTACGGTAACACTGAAGCTTTCTTT. The V call is TRBV14, the J call TRBJ1-1; D unresolved. The CDR3 loop spans 13 amino acids. Germline V gives CDR1 SGHDN, CDR2 FVKESK. Trimming took off 3 bases at V and 2 bases at J, with 7 bases between the two ends.

This clonotype appeared a few times. The CDR3 DNA reads as TGTGCCAGCAGTTCCTGGACGTCTCCTATAACAACTAATGAAAAACTGTTTTTT. The encoded protein is CASSSWTSPITTNEKLFF. The chain links TRBV6-6 to TRBJ1-4; D is unresolved. Germline CDR1 reads MNHNY; CDR2 reads SVGAGI (reference sequence). The V end was cut by 4 bases, the J end by 0 bases, with 18 bases between. The CDR3 contains 18 residues.

V is TRBV11-2 and J is TRBJ1-4, with D perhaps TRBD1 (5 bases). There are 16 residues in the CDR3. With 5 bases removed from V and 4 bases from J, the gap between germline ends came to 17 bases. Per germline, CDR1 SGHAT and CDR2 FQNNGV. The DNA for the CDR3 is TGTGCCAGCAGCCCCCTAGGGAGGGGAGGTAATGAAAAACTGTTTTTT. Its protein product is CASSPLGRGGNEKLFF.

The V gene is TRBV29-1, the J gene TRBJ2-5; 11 bases line up with TRBD2. Germline V gene lookup returns CDR1 SQVTM and CDR2 ANQGSEA. Trimming took 8 bases from V and 5 from J; bases not matched to a gene: 7. CDR3 length equals 13 residues. The CDR3 protein is CSLRLAGRETQYF. The DNA for the CDR3 is TGCAGCCTACGACTAGCGGGACGGGAGACCCAGTACTTC.

Of note for this clonotype: Being one base from a much bigger clone, this may be a read error. The V gene is TRBV20-1, the J gene TRBJ2-7; 7 nucleotides align to TRBD1. With 1 base clipped from V and 5 bases from J, the junction kept 5 bases outside the gene matches. CDR3 length equals 13 residues. Germline lookup yields CDR1 DFQATT and CDR2 SNEGSKA (reference sequence). In DNA, the CDR3 is TGCAGTGCTAGAGGGGACAGACCCCACGAGCAGTACTTC. It translates to CSARGDRPHEQYF.

This clonotype was recorded a few times. The chain combines TRBV11-2 with TRBJ1-2, with TRBD1 matching 10 bases. Trimming cost V 7 bases and J 8 bases; bases outside gene matches: 13. Per germline, CDR1 SGHAT and CDR2 FQNNGV. This CDR3 is 15 amino acids long. Here the CDR3 DNA reads TGTGCCAGCACCCCTGGGACAGGGGTTGCACACGGCTACACCTTC. This gives the protein CASTPGTGVAHGYTF.

V and J are TRBV28 and TRBJ1-5; D remains unclear. CDR3 size: 12 residues. Germline CDR1 MDHEN, CDR2 SYDVKM. Trimming took 7 bases from V and 9 from J, leaving 13 bases between them. DNA for the CDR3: TGTGCCAGCACCCTTAGTGGTGGGCCCCAGCATTTT. Amino acid sequence: CASTLSGGPQHF.

This clonotype was observed a handful of times. The rearrangement joins TRBV4-2 to TRBJ2-7, with D hard to call. The CDR3 sequence is 13 residues long. Germline CDR1 and CDR2: LGHNA and YNFKEQ. The ends were cut back, 4 bases at V and 7 bases at J, with 14 bases in the middle. The CDR3 region is CASSPNPYSEQYF. CDR3 sequence (DNA): TGTGCCAGCAGCCCCAACCCTTATTCGGAGCAGTACTTC.

The chain links TRBV4-1 to TRBJ2-7; D is undetermined. This CDR3 region has 15 residues. The V end was cut by 2 bases, the J end by 0 bases, with 11 bases between. The V gene's germline CDR1 is MGHRA and CDR2 YSYEKL. CDR3 bases: TGCGCCAGCAGCCAAACGCCCCTCAGCTCCTACGAGCAGTACTTC. Protein sequence: CASSQTPLSSYEQYF.

This clonotype was detected a few times. The chain uses TRBV5-1 and TRBJ1-1, with TRBD1 as a possible D gene (6 bases). V dropped 3 bases and J dropped 1 base, with 13 bases sitting between them. The CDR3 has 15 residues. CDR1 is SGHRS, CDR2 YFSETQ, per germline. This CDR3 reads CASSSQGGGNTEAFF. CDR3 nucleotides: TGCGCCAGCAGCTCACAGGGAGGAGGGAACACTGAAGCTTTCTTT.

J is TRBJ2-3 and V is TRBV6-2 or TRBV6-3, with 9 bases fitting TRBD2. This CDR3 comprises 14 residues. V lost 5 bases, J lost 2 bases, and 2 bases stayed unmatched. Germline values: CDR1 MNHEY, CDR2 SVGEGT. CDR3 DNA: TGTGCCAGCAGTGCGGGAGGGCCCACAGATACGCAGTATTTT. This gives the protein CASSAGGPTDTQYF.